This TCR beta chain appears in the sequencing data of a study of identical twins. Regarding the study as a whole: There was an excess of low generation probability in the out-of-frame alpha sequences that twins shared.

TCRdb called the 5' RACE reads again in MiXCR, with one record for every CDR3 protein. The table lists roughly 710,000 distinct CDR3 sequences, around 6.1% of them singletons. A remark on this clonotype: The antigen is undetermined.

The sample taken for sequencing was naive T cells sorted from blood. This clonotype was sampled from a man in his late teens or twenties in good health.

The CDR3 nucleotides are TGTGCCTGGAGTGTTGTGGGGGTATCGTTCCGTGAGCAGTTCTTC. This sequence encodes CAWSVVGVSFREQFF. The chain combines TRBV30 with TRBJ2-1; D could derive from TRBD1 or TRBD2 (5 bases each). Germline CDR1 and CDR2: GTSNPN and SVGIG (reference sequence). CDR3 length: 15 amino acids. The V end lost 0 bases, the J end lost 9 bases, and 18 bases lay between the germline ends.